Many counts were recorded for the clone carrying this T cell receptor beta chain. Authors of the study amplified TCR beta CDR3 regions from RNA transcripts. HTBI primers were the set used in a first-round RT-PCR of the TCR CDR3. TCRdb itself ran the multiplex PCR reads through MiXCR, one entry per CDR3 protein. The data show 160,000 or so distinct CDR3 sequences, about a tenth seen once. V was trimmed by 3 bases and J by 3 bases, leaving 20 bases between them. The CDR3 runs 17 residues. Germline CDR1 KGHSH, CDR2 LQKENI. This entry comes from a study of T cells in Graves' hyperthyroidism and ophthalmopathy.

Specimen: blood. This sequence originates from a woman under 30 with Graves' hyperthyroidism that later progressed to Graves' ophthalmopathy. This chain joins TRBV18 and TRBJ1-2; D perhaps matches TRBD1 (6 bases). The CDR3 protein is CASSPKLQGDRDYGYTF. In nucleotides, the CDR3 is TGTGCCAGCTCACCCAAACTACAGGGCGACCGGGACTATGGCTACACCTTC. Variable domain in full (rest from reference TRBV18 and TRBJ1-2): NAGVMQNPRHLVRRRGQEARLRCSPMKGHSHVYWYRQLPEEGLKFMVYLQKENIIDESGMPKERFSAEFPKEGPSILRIQQVVRGDSAAYFCASSPKLQGDRDYGYTFGSGTRLTVV.